The 18 T cell receptor beta chains given below trace back to one sample, sequenced in a study of shared clonotypes between healthy human individuals. The table came from immunoSEQ multiplex PCR; TCRdb's copy has only in-frame clones and leaves some out. The table includes around 370,000 clones, 95% to 97% detected once. Sequences were obtained from memory CD8+ T cells sorted from blood. Regarding subset: CD45RO+ cells pooled with CCR7-negative TemRA cells. The receptors shown here come from a man between 25 and 39 years old in good health.

V is TRBV5-1 and J is TRBJ2-1; TRBD2 matches 10 bases. V gave up 4 bases and J gave up 4 bases; unmatched junction bases: 5. Germline loops: CDR1 SGHRS, CDR2 YFSETQ. The CDR3 totals 15 residues. The CDR3 loop reads CASSPGLAKYNEQFF. The CDR3 nucleotides read TGCGCCAGCAGCCCGGGACTAGCGAAATACAATGAGCAGTTCTTC.

This clone appeared once. The chain has TRBV6-6 and TRBJ1-2; possibly TRBD1 for D (5 bases). CDR3 length: 14 amino acids. Germline values: CDR1 MNHNY, CDR2 SVGAGI (reference sequence). Trimming removed 4 bases at V and 8 bases at J, with 17 bases between. The CDR3 coding sequence is TGTGCCAGCAGTTTCCGGGGAGGGGCGGAGGGCTACACCTTC. This sequence encodes CASSFRGGAEGYTF.

V is TRBV25-1 and J is TRBJ1-3, with D unclear. V dropped 4 bases and J dropped 6 bases, with 4 bases sitting between them. The germline V gene has CDR1 MGHDK and CDR2 SYGVNS. The CDR3 loop spans 11 amino acids. CDR3 coding DNA: TGTGCCAGCAGTGTGATAAACACCATATATTTT. It yields the protein CASSVINTIYF.

This clone has just a few counts. V and J are TRBV9 and TRBJ1-1, with D hard to call. V was cut by 1 base and J by 1 base, with 5 bases left in between. This CDR3 is built from 13 residues. The V gene's germline CDR1 is SGDLS and CDR2 YYNGEE. This CDR3 reads CASSVNGNTEAFF. CDR3 DNA sequence: TGTGCCAGCAGCGTAAACGGGAACACTGAAGCTTTCTTT.

The chain has TRBV6-5 and TRBJ1-2; 8 bases are shared with TRBD1. With V trimmed by 6 bases and J by 3 bases, 9 bases remained unmatched. The CDR3 is made up of 15 amino acids. Looked up from germline, CDR1 is MNHEY and CDR2 is SVGAGI. In DNA, the CDR3 is TGTGCCAGCAGCCGACGGACAGGGTCACACTATGGCTACACCTTC. Its protein product is CASSRRTGSHYGYTF.

Points on this clone: Germline is not matched at one junction end, which may reflect a read error. This sequence joins TRBV11-2 and TRBJ2-7, with a weak D call TRBD2 (6 bases). Germline V gives CDR1 SGHAT, CDR2 FQNNGV. The CDR3 loop spans 15 amino acids. The DNA for the CDR3 is TGTGCCAGCAGCTTAAGCCCGGGAGTTCTCTACGAGCAGTGCTTC. The encoded protein is CASSLSPGVLYEQCF.

This sequence joins TRBV6-6 and TRBJ2-5; 9 bases match TRBD2. The CDR3 consists of 16 residues. Germline V gene lookup returns CDR1 MNHNY and CDR2 SVGAGI (reference sequence). The V and J ends lost 1 base and 2 bases, in that order; junction bases with no gene match: 5. CDR3 sequence: CASSYLVAGVQETQYF. The DNA for the CDR3 is TGTGCCAGCAGTTACTTGGTAGCGGGGGTGCAAGAGACCCAGTACTTC.

The chain has TRBV28 and TRBJ2-7; tentatively, D is TRBD2 (5 bases). V was shortened by 6 bases and J by 0 bases, with 21 bases between the two germline ends. Germline loops: CDR1 MDHEN, CDR2 SYDVKM. The CDR3 spans 17 residues. CDR3 in amino acids: CASSRIHLARYSYEQYF. In DNA, the CDR3 is TGTGCCAGCAGCCGTATTCACCTAGCTCGATACTCCTACGAGCAGTACTTC.

The chain employs TRBV7-8 and TRBJ1-4; D unresolved. The CDR3 consists of 14 residues. V shed 0 bases and J shed 8 bases, with 10 bases lying between them. CDR1 and CDR2 (germline): SGHVS, FQNEAQ. CDR3 in DNA: TGTGCCAGCAGCTTAGCCGGGAGTAGGGAAAAACTGTTTTTT. It encodes CASSLAGSREKLFF.

CDR3 region: CASDIRGTDTQYF. In DNA, the CDR3 is TGTGCCAGCGACATAAGAGGCACAGATACGCAGTATTTT. The chain links TRBV2 to TRBJ2-3; D unresolved. The CDR3 spans 13 residues. V was clipped by 8 bases and J by 1 base, with 10 bases between them. From germline, CDR1 is SNHLY and CDR2 FYNNEI.

The V call is TRBV29-1, the J call TRBJ2-7; tentatively, D is TRBD1 or TRBD2 (5 bases each). V was pared by 7 bases and J by 4 bases, with 11 bases between. This CDR3 is built from 11 residues. Germline V gene data show CDR1 as SQVTM and CDR2 as ANQGSEA. The CDR3 nucleotides are TGCAGCGCCGGGACCCCATACGAGCAGTACTTC. Protein sequence: CSAGTPYEQYF.

The chain carries TRBV14 and TRBJ1-1, with D possibly being TRBD1 (6 bases). The CDR3 contains 18 residues. Germline CDR1 reads SGHDN; CDR2 reads FVKESK. Trimming left V 0 bases short and J 5 bases short, with 22 bases between. DNA of the CDR3: TGTGCCAGCAGCCAAGATGTACAGACAGGAGGGACGTGGACTGAAGCTTTCTTT. Protein product: CASSQDVQTGGTWTEAFF.

The CDR3 is CASSLGRNEKLFF. The CDR3 DNA follows: TGTGCCAGCAGTTTAGGACGGAATGAAAAACTGTTTTTT. The rearrangement links TRBV27 to TRBJ1-4; no clear D. The germline V and J ends were trimmed by 2 bases and 5 bases, with 6 bases remaining between them. The CDR3 runs 13 residues. CDR1 and CDR2 from the germline V gene are MNHEY and SMNVEV (reference sequence). The full variable domain, completed using reference TRBV27 and TRBJ1-4, is EAQVTQNPRYLITVTGKKLTVTCSQNMNHEYMSWYRQDPGLGLRQIYYSMNVEVTDKGDVPEGYKVSRKEKRNFPLILESPSPNQTSLYFCASSLGRNEKLFFGSGTQLSVL.

This clone was counted a single time. The chain has TRBV25-1 and TRBJ2-7, with D perhaps TRBD1 (5 bases). Germline V lookup: CDR1 MGHDK, CDR2 SYGVNS. This CDR3 region has 14 residues. Trimming took off 1 base at V and 5 bases at J, with 12 bases between the two ends. DNA of the CDR3: TGTGCCAGCAGTGAATGGGCAGGGAACGACGAGCAGTACTTC. This codes for CASSEWAGNDEQYF.

The chain combines TRBV19 with TRBJ2-7; D is unresolved. The germline CDR1 and CDR2 sequences are LNHDA and SQIVND (reference sequence). The CDR3 covers 14 residues. Between the trimmed V and J ends, which lost 1 base and 5 bases, there was a span of 12 bases. In DNA, the CDR3 is TGTGCCAGTAGTATAGGTGAGACACTCGACGAGCAGTACTTC. As protein: CASSIGETLDEQYF.

In this sample, this clone turned up a few times. The J gene is TRBJ1-5, the V gene TRBV4-1, with a tentative D call TRBD1 (6 bases). This CDR3 contains 15 residues. Germline V gives CDR1 MGHRA, CDR2 YSYEKL. The V end lost 5 bases, the J end lost 7 bases, and 18 bases lay between the germline ends. Written as DNA, the CDR3 is TGCGCCAGCAGCACCCAACAGGGTGGGATCCAGCCCCAGCATTTT. This gives the protein CASSTQQGGIQPQHF.

The V and J genes are TRBV10-3 and TRBJ1-4; no clear D gene. Germline-derived CDR1 and CDR2 are ENHRY and SYGVKD. V was cut by 2 bases and J by 4 bases, with 2 bases left in between. The CDR3 runs to 12 residues. The CDR3 DNA reads as TGTGCCATCAGTGAGAATAATGAAAAACTGTTTTTT. Residues: CAISENNEKLFF.

Comments on this clone: Within the sample, other DNA sequences also encode this same CDR3. V is TRBV11-2 and J is TRBJ2-7; D gene uncertain. The CDR3 sequence is 11 residues long. The germline V and J ends were trimmed by 3 bases and 5 bases, with 5 bases remaining between them. In germline, CDR1 is SGHAT, CDR2 FQNNGV. The CDR3 is CASSLGNEQYF. CDR3 bases: TGTGCCAGCAGCTTGGGGAACGAGCAGTACTTC.